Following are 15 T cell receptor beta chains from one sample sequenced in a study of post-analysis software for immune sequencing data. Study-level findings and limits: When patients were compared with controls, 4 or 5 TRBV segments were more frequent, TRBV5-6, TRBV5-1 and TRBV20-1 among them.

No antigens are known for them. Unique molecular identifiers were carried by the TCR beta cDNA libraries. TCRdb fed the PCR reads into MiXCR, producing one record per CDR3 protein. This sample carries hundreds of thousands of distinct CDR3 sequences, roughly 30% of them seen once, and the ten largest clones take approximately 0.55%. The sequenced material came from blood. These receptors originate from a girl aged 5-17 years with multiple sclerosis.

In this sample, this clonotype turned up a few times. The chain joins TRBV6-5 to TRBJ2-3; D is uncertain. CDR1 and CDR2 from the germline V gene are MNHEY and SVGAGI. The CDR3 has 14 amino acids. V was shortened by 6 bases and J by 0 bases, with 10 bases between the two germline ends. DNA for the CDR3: TGTGCCAGCAGGGGCCGGCATAGCACAGATACGCAGTATTTT. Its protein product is CASRGRHSTDTQYF.

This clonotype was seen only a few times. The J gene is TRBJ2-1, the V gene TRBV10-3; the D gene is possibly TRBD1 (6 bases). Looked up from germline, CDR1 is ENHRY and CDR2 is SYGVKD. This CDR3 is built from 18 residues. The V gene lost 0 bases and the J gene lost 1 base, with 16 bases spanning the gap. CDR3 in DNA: TGTGCCATCAGTGAGTCGACGGTGGGGGCGGGTTCCTACAATGAGCAGTTCTTC. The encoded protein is CAISESTVGAGSYNEQFF.

In nucleotides, the CDR3 is TGCAGTGCTAGAGATGCGGGAGGGAGGAACACTGAAGCTTTCTTT. It encodes CSARDAGGRNTEAFF. The chain carries TRBV20-1 and TRBJ1-1; D remains unclear. The V and J ends lost 0 bases and 1 base respectively, with 12 bases between them. The length of the CDR3 is 15 residues. CDR1 and CDR2 from the germline V gene are DFQATT and SNEGSKA (reference sequence).

In nucleotides, the CDR3 is TGTGCCAGCAGCTTCAGACAGGGAATAAATGTCCGTAATCAGCCCCAGCATTTT. The encoded protein is CASSFRQGINVRNQPQHF. This rearrangement joins TRBV7-2 to TRBJ1-5, with 7 bases matching TRBD1. This CDR3 has 18 residues. V shed 3 bases and J 4 bases; nucleotides not matched to a gene: 15. Germline V gene data show CDR1 as SGHTA and CDR2 as FQGNSA.

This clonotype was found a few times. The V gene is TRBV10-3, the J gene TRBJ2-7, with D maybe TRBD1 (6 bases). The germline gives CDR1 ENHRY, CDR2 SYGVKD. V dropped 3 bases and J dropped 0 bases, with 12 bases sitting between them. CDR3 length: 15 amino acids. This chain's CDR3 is CAISDMQGSSYEQYF. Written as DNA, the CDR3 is TGTGCCATCAGTGATATGCAGGGGAGCTCCTACGAGCAGTACTTC.

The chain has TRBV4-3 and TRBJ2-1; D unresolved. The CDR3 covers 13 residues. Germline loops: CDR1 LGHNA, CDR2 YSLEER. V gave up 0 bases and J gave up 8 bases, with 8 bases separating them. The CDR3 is CASSQELTYEQFF. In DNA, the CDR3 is TGCGCCAGCAGCCAAGAGTTGACCTATGAGCAGTTCTTC.

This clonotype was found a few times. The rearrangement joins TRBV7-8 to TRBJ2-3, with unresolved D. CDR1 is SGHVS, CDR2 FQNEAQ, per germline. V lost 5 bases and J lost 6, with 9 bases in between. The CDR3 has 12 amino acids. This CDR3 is CASSGTRDTQYF. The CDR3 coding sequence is TGTGCCAGCAGCGGTACCCGGGATACGCAGTATTTT.

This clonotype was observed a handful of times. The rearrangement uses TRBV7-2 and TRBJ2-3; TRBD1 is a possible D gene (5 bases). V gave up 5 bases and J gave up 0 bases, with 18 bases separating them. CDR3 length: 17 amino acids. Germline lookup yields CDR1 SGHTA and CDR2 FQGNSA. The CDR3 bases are TGTGCCAGCAGCAGACGACAGCTGCAGCGTAGCACAGATACGCAGTATTTT. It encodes CASSRRQLQRSTDTQYF.

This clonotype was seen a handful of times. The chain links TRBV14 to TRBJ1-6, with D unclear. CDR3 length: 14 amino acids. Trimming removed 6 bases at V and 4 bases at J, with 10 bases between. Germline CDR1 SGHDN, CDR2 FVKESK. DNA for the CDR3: TGTGCCAGCAGTGCTGGCCGGTATAATTCACCCCTCCACTTT. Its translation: CASSAGRYNSPLHF.

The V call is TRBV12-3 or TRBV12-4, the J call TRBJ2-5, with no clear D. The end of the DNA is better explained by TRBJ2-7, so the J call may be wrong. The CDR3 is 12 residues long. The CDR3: CASSTNGGEQYF. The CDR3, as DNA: TGTGCCAGCAGTACTAATGGTGGCGAGCAGTACTTC.

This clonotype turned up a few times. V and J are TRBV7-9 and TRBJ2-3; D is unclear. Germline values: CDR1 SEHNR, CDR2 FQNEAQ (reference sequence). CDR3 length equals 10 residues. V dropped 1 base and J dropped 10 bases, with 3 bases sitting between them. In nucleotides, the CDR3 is TGTGCCAGCAGCTTAGAATCGCAGTATTTT. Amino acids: CASSLESQYF.

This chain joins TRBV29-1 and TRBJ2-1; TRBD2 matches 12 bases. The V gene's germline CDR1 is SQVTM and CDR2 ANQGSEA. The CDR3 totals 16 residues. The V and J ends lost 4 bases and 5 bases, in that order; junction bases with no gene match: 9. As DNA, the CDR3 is TGCAGCGTTGGGGGGGGACTAGCGGGTCAGGACAATGAGCAGTTCTTC. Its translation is CSVGGGLAGQDNEQFF.

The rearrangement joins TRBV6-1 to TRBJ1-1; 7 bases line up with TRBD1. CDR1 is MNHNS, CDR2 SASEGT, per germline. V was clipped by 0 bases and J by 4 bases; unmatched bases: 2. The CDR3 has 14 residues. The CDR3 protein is CASSEAGGGTEAFF. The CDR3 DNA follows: TGTGCCAGCAGTGAAGCAGGGGGCGGCACTGAAGCTTTCTTT.

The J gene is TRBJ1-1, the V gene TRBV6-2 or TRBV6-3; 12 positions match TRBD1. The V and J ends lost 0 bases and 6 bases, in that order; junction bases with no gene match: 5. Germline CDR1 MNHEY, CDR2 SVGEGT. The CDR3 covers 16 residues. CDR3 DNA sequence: TGTGCCAGCAGTTACTCGGGCGGGACAGGGGGCTCTGAAGCTTTCTTT. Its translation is CASSYSGGTGGSEAFF.

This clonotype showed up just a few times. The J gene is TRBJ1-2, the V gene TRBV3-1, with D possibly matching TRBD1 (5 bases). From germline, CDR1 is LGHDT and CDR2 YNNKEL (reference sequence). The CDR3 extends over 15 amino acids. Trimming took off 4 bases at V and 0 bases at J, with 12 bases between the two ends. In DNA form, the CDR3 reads TGTGCCAGCAGCCGGCGGGACCGTGCTAACTATGGCTACACCTTC. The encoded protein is CASSRRDRANYGYTF.